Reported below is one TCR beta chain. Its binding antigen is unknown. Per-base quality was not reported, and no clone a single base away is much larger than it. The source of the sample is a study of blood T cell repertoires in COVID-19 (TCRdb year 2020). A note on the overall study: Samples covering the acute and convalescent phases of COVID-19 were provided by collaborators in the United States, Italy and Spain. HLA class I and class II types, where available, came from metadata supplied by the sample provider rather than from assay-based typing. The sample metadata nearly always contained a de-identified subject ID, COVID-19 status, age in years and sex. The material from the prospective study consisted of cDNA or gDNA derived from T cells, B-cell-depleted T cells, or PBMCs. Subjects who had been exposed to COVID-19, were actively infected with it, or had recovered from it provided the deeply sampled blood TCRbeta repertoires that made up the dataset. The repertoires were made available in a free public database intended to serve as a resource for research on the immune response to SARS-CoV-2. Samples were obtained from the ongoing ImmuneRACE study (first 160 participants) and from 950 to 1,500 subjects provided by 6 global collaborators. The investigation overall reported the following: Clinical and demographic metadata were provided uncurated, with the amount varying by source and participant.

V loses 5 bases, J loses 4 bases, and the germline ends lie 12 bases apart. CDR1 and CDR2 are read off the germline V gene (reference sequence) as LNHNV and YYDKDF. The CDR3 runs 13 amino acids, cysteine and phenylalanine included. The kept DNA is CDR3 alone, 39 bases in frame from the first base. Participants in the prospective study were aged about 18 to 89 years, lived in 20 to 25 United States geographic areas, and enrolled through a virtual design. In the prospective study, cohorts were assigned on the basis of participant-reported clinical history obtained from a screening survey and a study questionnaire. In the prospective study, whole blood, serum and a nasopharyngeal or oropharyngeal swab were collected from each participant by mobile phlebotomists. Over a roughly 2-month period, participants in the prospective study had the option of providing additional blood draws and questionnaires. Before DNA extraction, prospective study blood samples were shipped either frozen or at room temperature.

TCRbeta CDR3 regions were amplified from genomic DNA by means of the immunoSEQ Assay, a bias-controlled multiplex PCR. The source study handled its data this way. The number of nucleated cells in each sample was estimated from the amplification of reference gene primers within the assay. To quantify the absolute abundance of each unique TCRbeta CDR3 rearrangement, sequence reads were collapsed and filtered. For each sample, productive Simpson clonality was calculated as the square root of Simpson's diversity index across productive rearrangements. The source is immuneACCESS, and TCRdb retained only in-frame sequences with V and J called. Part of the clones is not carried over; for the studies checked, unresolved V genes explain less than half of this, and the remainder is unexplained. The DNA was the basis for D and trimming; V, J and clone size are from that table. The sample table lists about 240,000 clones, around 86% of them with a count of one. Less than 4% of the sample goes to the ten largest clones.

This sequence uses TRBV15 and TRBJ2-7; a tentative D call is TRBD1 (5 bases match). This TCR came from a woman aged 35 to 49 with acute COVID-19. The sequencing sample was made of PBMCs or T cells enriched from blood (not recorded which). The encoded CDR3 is CATSEDIGYEQYF. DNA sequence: TGTGCCACCAGCGAGGACATAGGTTACGAGCAGTACTTC.